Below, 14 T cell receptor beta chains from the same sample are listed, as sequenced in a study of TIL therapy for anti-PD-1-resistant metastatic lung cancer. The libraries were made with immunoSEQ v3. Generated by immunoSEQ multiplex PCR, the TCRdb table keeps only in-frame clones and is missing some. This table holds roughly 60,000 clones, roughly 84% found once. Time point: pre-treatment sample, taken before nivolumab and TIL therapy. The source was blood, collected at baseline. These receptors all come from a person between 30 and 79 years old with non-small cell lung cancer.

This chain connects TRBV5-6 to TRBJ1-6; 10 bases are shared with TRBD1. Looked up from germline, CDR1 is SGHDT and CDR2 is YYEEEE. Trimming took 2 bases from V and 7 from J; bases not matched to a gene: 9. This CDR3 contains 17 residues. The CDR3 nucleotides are TGTGCCAGCAGCTTCCGGGACAGGGGAGTGGGCAATTCACCCCTCCACTTT. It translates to CASSFRDRGVGNSPLHF.

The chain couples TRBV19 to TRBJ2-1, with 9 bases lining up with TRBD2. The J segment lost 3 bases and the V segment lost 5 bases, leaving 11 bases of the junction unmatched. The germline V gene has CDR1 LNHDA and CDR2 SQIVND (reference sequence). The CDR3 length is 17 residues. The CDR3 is CASSPSSGKERYNEQFF. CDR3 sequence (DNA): TGTGCCAGTAGTCCCTCTAGCGGGAAAGAACGCTACAATGAGCAGTTCTTC.

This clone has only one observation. Here the CDR3 reads CASSQESRILSGSFF. CDR3 coding DNA: TGCGCCAGCAGCCAAGAAAGTCGGATATTGAGTGGGTCTTTCTTT. V is TRBV4-1 and J is TRBJ1-1; D not resolved. Germline V lookup: CDR1 MGHRA, CDR2 YSYEKL. CDR3 length equals 15 residues. The germline V and J ends were trimmed by 0 bases and 12 bases, with 20 bases remaining between them.

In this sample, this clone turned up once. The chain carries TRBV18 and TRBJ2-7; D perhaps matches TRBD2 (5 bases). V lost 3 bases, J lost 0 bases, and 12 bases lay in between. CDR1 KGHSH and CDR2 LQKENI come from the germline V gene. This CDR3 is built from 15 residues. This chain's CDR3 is CASSPSSRSSYEQYF. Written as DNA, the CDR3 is TGTGCCAGCTCACCTTCTAGCCGTAGCTCCTACGAGCAGTACTTC.

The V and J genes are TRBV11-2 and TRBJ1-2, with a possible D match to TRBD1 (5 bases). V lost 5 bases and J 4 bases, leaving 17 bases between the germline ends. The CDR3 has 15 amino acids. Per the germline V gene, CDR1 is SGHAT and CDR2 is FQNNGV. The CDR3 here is CASSQFAEGFYGYTF. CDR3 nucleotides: TGTGCCAGCAGCCAGTTTGCTGAGGGGTTCTATGGCTACACCTTC.

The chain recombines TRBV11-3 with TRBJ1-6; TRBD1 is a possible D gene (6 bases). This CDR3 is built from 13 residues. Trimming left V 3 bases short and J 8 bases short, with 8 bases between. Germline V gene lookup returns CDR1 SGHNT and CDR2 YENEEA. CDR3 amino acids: CASSLNRDSPLHF. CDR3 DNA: TGTGCCAGCAGCTTGAACAGGGATTCACCCCTCCACTTT.

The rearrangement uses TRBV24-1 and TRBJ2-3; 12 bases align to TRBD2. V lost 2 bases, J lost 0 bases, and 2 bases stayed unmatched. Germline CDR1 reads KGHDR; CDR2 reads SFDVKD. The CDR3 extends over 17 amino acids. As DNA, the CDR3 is TGTGCCACCAGTGATTCAGGACTAGCGGGAAGCACAGATACGCAGTATTTT. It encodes CATSDSGLAGSTDTQYF.

The CDR3 DNA sequence: TGCGCCAGCAGCCAGCTGACAGGTTTGAACACTGAAGCTTTCTTT. This gives the protein CASSQLTGLNTEAFF. This rearrangement joins TRBV4-1 to TRBJ1-1; D possibly corresponds to TRBD1 (6 bases). The CDR3 is 15 residues long. CDR1 is MGHRA, CDR2 YSYEKL, per germline. The V and J ends lost 3 bases and 0 bases respectively, with 11 bases between them.

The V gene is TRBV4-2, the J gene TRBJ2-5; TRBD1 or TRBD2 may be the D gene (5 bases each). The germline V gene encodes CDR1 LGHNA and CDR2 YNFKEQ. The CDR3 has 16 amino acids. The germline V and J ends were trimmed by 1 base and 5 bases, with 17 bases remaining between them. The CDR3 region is CASSQVYEVGTETQYF. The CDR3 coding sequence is TGTGCCAGCAGCCAAGTATATGAAGTGGGGACGGAGACCCAGTACTTC.

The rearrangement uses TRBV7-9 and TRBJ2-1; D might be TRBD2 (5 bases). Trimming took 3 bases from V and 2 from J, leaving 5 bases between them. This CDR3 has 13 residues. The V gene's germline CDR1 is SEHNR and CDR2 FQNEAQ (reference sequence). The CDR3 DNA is TGTGCCAGCAGCTTCGGGGCCTACAATGAGCAGTTCTTC. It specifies CASSFGAYNEQFF.

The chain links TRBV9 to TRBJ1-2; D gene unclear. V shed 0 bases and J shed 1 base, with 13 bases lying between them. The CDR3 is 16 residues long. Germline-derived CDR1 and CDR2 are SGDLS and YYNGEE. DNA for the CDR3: TGTGCCAGCAGCGTAGGGAGTCAGATCTTTAACTATGGCTACACCTTC. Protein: CASSVGSQIFNYGYTF.

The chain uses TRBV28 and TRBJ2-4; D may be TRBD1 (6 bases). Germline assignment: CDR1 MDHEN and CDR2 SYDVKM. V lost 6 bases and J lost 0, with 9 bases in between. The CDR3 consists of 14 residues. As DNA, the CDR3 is TGTGCCAGCAGAGGGACAACAGCCAAAAACATTCAGTACTTC. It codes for CASRGTTAKNIQYF.

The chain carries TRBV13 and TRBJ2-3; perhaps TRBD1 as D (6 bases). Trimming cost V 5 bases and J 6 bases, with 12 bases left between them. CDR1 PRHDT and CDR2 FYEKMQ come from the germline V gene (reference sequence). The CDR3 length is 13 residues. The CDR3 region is CASSPFRGDTQYF. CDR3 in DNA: TGTGCCAGCAGCCCGTTCAGGGGCGATACGCAGTATTTT.

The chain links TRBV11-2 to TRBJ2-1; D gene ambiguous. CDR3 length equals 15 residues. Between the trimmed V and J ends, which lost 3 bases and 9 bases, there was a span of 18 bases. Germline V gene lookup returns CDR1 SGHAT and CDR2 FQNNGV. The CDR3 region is CASSFTPVYRAEQFF. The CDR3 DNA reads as TGTGCCAGCAGCTTCACGCCGGTATATAGGGCTGAGCAGTTCTTC. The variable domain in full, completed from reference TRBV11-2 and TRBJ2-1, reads EAGVAQSPRYKIIEKRQSVAFWCNPISGHATLYWYQQILGQGPKLLIQFQNNGVVDDSQLPKDRFSAERLKGVDSTLKIQPAKLEDSAVYLCASSFTPVYRAEQFFGPGTRLTVL.